Described below is a single T cell receptor beta chain sequence and its context. Its matching antigen is unknown. The source of the sample is a study of blood T cells in healthy people across ages. Study-wide findings and caveats: Diversity was estimated from one million T cells, and these estimates were considered underestimates.

Trimming removed 3 bases from V and 6 bases from J, with 15 bases in between. Germline CDR1 SGHDN, CDR2 FVKESK. The length of the CDR3 is 15 residues. It was with a sample-barcoded 5' primer and a J-beta primer mix that a second PCR of roughly 7 to 12 cycles was run. One entry per CDR3 protein results from TCRdb running MiXCR on the 5' RACE reads. The sample consists of roughly 900,000 distinct CDR3 sequences, roughly 50% of them appearing once. This receptor was taken from a man in his thirties or forties in good health. This chain uses TRBV14 with TRBJ1-5; D might be TRBD1 (5 bases). The source material was blood. This CDR3 is CASSHRTFQGQPQHF. CDR3 coding DNA: TGTGCCAGCAGCCACAGGACATTCCAGGGTCAGCCCCAGCATTTT.